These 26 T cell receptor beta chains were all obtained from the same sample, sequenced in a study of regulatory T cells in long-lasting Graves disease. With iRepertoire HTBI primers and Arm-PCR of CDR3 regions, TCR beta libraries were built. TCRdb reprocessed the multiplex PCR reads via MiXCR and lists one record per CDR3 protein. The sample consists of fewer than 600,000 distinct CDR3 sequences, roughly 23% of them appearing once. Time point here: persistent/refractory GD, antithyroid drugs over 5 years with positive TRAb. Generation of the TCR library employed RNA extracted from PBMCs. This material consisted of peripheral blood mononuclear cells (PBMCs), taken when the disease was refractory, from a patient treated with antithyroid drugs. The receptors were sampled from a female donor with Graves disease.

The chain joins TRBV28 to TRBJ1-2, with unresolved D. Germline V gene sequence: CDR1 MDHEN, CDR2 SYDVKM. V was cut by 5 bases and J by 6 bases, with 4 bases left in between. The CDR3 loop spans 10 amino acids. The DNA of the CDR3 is TGTGCCAGCAGTAAGAATGGCTACACCTTC. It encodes CASSKNGYTF.

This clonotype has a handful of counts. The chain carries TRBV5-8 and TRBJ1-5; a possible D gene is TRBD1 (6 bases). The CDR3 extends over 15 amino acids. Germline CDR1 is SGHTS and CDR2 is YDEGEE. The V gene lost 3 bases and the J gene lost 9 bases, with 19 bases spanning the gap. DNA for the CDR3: TGTGCCAGCAGCTCTGCCGCAGACAGGCCAAGGCCCCAGCATTTT. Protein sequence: CASSSAADRPRPQHF.

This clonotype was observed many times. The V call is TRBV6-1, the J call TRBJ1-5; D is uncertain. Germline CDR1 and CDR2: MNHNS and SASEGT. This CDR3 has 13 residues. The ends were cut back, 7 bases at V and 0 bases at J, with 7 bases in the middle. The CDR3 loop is CASTYNSNQPQHF. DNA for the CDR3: TGTGCCAGCACCTACAATAGCAATCAGCCCCAGCATTTT.

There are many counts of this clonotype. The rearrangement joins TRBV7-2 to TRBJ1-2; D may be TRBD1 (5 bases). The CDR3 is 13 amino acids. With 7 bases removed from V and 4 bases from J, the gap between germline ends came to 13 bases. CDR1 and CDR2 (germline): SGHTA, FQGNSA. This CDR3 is CASTRDRAYGYTF. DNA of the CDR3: TGTGCCAGCACCCGGGACCGAGCCTATGGCTACACCTTC.

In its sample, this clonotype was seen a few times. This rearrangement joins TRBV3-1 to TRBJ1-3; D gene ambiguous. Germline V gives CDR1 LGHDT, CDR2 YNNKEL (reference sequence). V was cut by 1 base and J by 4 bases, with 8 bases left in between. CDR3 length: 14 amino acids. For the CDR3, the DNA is TGTGCCAGCAGCCAAGTGCCAACAGGAAACACCATATATTTT. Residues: CASSQVPTGNTIYF.

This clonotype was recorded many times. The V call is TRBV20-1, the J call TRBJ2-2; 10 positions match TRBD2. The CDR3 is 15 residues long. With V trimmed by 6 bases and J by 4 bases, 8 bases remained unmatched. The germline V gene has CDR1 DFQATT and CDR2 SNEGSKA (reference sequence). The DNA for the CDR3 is TGCAGTGCAAGTAGCGGGGGGCGGGGCACCGGGGAGCTGTTTTTT. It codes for CSASSGGRGTGELFF.

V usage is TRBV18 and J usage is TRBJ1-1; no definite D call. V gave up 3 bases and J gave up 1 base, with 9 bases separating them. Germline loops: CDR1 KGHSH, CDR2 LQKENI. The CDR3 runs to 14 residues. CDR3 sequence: CASSPDFTNTEAFF. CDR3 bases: TGTGCCAGCTCACCTGACTTCACGAACACTGAAGCTTTCTTT.

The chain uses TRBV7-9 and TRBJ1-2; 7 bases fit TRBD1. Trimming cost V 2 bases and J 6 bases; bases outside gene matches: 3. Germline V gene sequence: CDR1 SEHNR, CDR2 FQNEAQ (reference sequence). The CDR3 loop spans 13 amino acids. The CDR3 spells CASSLRDSDGYTF. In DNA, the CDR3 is TGTGCCAGCAGCTTAAGGGACAGTGATGGCTACACCTTC.

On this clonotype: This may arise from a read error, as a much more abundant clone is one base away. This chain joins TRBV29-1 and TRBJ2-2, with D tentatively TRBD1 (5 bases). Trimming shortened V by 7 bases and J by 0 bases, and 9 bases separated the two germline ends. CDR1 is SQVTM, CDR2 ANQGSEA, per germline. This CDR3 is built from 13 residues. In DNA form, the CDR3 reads TGCAGCGCCAGGGCAGCGAACACCGGGGAGCTGTTTTTT. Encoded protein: CSARAANTGELFF.

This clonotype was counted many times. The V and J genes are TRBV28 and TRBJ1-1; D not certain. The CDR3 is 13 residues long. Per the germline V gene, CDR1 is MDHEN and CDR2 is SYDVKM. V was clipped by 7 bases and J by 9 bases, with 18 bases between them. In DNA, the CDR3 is TGTGCCAGCAACCCTGATCGGGCAGATCAAGCTTTCTTT. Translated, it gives CASNPDRADQAFF.

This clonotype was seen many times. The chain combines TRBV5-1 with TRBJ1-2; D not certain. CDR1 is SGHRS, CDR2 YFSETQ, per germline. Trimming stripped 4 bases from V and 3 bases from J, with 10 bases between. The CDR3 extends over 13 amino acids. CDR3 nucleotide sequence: TGCGCCAGCAGCACTCGGACTGACTATGGCTACACCTTC. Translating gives CASSTRTDYGYTF.

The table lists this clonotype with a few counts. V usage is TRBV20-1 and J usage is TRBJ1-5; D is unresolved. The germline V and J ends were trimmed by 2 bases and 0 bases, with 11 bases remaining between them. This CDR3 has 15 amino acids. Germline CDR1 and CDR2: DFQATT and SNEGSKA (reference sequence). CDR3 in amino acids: CSARKVSTSNQPQHF. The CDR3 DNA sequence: TGCAGTGCTAGAAAAGTCAGCACTAGCAATCAGCCCCAGCATTTT.

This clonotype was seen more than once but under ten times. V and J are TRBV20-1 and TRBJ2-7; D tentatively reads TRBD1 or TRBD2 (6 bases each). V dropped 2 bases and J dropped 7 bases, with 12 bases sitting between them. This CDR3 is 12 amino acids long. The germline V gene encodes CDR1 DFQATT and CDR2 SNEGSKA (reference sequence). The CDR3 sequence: CSARTGAREQYF. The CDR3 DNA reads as TGCAGTGCTAGAACGGGGGCGAGGGAGCAGTACTTC.

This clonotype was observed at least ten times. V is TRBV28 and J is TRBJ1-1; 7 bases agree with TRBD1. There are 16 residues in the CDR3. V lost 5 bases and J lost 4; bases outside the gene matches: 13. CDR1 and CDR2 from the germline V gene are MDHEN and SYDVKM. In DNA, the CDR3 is TGTGCCAGCAGTCAATCAGGGGGAAGTCGGGTCACTGAAGCTTTCTTT. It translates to CASSQSGGSRVTEAFF.

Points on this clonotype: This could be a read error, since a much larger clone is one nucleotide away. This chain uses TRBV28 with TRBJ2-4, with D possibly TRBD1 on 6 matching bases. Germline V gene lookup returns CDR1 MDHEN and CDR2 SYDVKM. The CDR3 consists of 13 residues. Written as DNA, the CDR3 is TGTGACAGCAGGGCCACAGGGAGCGACATTCAGTACTTC. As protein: CDSRATGSDIQYF.

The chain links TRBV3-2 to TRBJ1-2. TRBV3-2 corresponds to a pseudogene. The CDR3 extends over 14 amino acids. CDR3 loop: CASSPRHANYDYTF. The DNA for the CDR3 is TGTGCCAGCAGCCCGAGACACGCTAACTATGACTACACCTTC.

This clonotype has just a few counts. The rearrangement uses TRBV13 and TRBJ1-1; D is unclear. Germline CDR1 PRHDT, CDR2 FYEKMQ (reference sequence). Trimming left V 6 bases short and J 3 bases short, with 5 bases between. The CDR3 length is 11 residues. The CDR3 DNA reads TGTGCCAGCAGATTCGACACTGAAGCTTTCTTT. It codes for CASRFDTEAFF.

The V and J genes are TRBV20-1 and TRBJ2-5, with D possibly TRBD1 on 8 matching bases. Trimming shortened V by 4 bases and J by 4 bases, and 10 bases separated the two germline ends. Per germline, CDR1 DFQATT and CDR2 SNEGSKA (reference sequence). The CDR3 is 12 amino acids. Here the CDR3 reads CSANRGGETQYF. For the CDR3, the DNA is TGCAGTGCTAACAGGGGGGGAGAGACCCAGTACTTC.

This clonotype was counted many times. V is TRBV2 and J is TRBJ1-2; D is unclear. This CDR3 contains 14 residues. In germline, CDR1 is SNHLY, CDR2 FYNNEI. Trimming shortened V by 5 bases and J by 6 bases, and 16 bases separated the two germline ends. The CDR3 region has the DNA TGTGCCAGCAGTCGGGCTCCCAAACCCAATGGCTACACCTTC. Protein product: CASSRAPKPNGYTF.

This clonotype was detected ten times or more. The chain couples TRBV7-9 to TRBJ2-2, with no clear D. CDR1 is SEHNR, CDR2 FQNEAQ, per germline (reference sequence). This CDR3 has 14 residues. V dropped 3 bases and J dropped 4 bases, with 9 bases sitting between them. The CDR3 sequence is CASSFVVTTGELFF. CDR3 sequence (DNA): TGTGCCAGCAGCTTCGTAGTGACCACCGGGGAGCTGTTTTTT.

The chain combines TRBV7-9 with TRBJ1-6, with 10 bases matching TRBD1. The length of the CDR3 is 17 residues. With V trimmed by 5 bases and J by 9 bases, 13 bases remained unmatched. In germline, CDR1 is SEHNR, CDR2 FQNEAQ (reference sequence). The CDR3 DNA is TGTGCCAGCAGCCCGCCGGGGGACAGGGGATTTTTTTCACCCCTCCACTTT. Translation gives CASSPPGDRGFFSPLHF.

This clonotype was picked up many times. CDR3 nucleotides: TGCAGTGCTTACCTCCCGGCAGGCGGGGCCTACGAGCAGTACTTC. Its protein is CSAYLPAGGAYEQYF. The V and J genes are TRBV20-1 and TRBJ2-7; perhaps TRBD2 as D (6 bases). Germline CDR1 and CDR2: DFQATT and SNEGSKA (reference sequence). The ends were cut back, 5 bases at V and 2 bases at J, with 19 bases in the middle. This CDR3 contains 15 residues.

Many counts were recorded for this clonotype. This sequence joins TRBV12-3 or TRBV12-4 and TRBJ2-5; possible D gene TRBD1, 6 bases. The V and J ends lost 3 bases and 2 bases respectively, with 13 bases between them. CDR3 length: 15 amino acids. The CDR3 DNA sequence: TGTGCCAGCAGTTTCAGGGGTTCTCAACAAGAGACCCAGTACTTC. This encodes CASSFRGSQQETQYF.

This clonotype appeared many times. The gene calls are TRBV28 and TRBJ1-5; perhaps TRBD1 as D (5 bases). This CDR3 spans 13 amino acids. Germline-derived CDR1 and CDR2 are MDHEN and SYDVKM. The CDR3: CSTRVGGNQPQHF. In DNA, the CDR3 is TGTTCCACAAGGGTGGGGGGCAATCAGCCCCAGCATTTT.

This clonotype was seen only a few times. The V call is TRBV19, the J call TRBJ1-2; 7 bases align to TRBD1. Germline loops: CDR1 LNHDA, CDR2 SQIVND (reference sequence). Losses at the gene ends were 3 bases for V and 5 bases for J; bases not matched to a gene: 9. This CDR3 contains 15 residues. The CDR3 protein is CASSIPGQLYYGYTF. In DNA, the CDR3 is TGTGCCAGTAGTATTCCGGGACAGCTCTATTATGGCTACACCTTC.

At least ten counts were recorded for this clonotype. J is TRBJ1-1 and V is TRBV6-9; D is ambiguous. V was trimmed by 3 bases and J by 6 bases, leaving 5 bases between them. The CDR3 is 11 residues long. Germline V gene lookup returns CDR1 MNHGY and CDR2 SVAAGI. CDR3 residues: CASSYVAEAFF. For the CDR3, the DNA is TGTGCCAGCAGTTACGTCGCTGAAGCTTTCTTT.